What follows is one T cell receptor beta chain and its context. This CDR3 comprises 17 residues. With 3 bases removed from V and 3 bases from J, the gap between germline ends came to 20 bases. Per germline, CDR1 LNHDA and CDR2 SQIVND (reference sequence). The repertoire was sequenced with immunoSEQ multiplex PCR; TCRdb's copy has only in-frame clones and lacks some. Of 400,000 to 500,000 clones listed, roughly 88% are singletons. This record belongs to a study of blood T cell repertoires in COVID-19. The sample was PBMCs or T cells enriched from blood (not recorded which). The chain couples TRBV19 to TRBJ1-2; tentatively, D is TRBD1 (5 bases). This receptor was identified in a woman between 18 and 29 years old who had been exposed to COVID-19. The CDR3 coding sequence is TGTGCCAGTAGTATTTTGAAGGGTCGGGGGACGGACTATGGCTACACCTTC. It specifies CASSILKGRGTDYGYTF.